The 2 T cell receptor beta chains presented below share a single source sample, sequenced in a study of blood T cells in healthy people across ages. A sample-barcoded 5' primer and a J-beta primer mix were used in a second PCR of roughly 6 to 11 cycles. TCRdb reprocessed the 5' RACE reads with MiXCR, giving one entry per CDR3 protein. Here the sample spans around 870,000 distinct CDR3 sequences, under 30% being singletons. The specimen sequenced was blood. All receptors come from a woman aged 80 or over in good health.

This clonotype was found a few times. The junction departs from the called germline gene at one end, perhaps through a read error. V is TRBV7-2 and J is TRBJ1-2; possible D gene TRBD1, 5 bases. CDR1 SGHTA and CDR2 FQGNSA come from the germline V gene. This CDR3 has 14 amino acids. DNA for the CDR3: TGTGCCAGCAGCCATCCGACAGCTAACTATGACTACACCTTC. This codes for CASSHPTANYDYTF.

In regard to this clonotype: One end of the junction does not line up with germline, which may come from a read error. V usage is TRBV2 and J usage is TRBJ2-1; D is possibly TRBD1 or TRBD2 (5 bases each). The CDR3 runs to 17 residues. From germline, CDR1 is SNHLY and CDR2 FYNNEI. CDR3 nucleotides: TGTGCCCGCAAAGAATCCGGGACGCTCTCCTTCTACGATGAGCAGTTCTTC. Protein product: CARKESGTLSFYDEQFF. The full variable domain, in which reference TRBV2 and TRBJ2-1 provide the parts outside the CDR3, is EPEVTQTPSHQVTQMGQEVILRCVPISNHLYFYWYRQILGQKVEFLVSFYNNEISEKSEIFDDQFSVERPDGSNFTLKIRSTKLEDSAMYFCARKESGTLSFYDEQFFGPGTRLTVL.